This record looks at one TCR beta chain sequence and its context. This specimen comes from a study of radiotherapy plus CTLA-4 blockade in lung cancer. In the study overall: Objective responses were documented in around a sixth of patients, with disease control in approximately 31%.

Germline CDR1 MNHEY, CDR2 SVGAGI. The V gene lost 6 bases and the J gene lost 0 bases, with 8 bases spanning the gap. The CDR3 extends over 14 amino acids. The method was immunoSEQ multiplex PCR; TCRdb's version includes in-frame clones alone and lacks a portion of them. The sample records 75,000 to 100,000 clones, around 90% being singletons. The specimen comprised peripheral blood, sampled from a patient treated with radiotherapy plus ipilimumab. This sequence joins TRBV6-5 and TRBJ1-4; D not certain. The TCR originated in a human donor with non-small cell lung cancer that progressed on radiotherapy plus ipilimumab. The CDR3 spells CASSRRATNEKLFF. DNA of the CDR3: TGTGCCAGCAGCCGGAGGGCAACTAATGAAAAACTGTTTTTT.